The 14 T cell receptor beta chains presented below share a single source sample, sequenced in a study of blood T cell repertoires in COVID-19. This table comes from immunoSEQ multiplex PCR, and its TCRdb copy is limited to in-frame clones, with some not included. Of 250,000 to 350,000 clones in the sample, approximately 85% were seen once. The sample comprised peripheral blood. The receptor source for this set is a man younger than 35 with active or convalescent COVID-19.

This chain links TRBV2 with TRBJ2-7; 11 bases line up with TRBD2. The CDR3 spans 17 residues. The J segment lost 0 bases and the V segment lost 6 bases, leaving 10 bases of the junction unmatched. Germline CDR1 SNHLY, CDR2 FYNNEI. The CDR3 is CASRLTSGGASSYEQYF. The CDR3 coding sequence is TGTGCCAGCAGACTAACTAGCGGGGGCGCTAGCTCCTACGAGCAGTACTTC.

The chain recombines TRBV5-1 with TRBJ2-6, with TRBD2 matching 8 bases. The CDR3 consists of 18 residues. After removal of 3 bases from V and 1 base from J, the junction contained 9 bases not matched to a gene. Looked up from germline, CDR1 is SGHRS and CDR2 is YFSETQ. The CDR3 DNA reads TGCGCCAGCAGCTCCTCGGGAGGGGCCGAGTCTGGGGCCAACGTCCTGACTTTC. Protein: CASSSSGGAESGANVLTF.

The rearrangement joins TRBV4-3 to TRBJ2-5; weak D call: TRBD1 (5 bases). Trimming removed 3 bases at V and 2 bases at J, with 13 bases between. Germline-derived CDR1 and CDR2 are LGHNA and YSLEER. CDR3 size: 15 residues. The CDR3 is CASSHSPREQETQYF. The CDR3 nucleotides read TGCGCCAGCAGCCACTCCCCCAGGGAACAAGAGACCCAGTACTTC.

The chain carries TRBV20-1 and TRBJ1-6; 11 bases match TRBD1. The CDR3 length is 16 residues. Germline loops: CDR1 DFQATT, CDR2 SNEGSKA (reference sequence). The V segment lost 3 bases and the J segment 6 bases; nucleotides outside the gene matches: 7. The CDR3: CSASLMGQGGNSPLHF. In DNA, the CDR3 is TGCAGTGCTAGTTTAATGGGACAGGGGGGTAATTCACCCCTCCACTTT.

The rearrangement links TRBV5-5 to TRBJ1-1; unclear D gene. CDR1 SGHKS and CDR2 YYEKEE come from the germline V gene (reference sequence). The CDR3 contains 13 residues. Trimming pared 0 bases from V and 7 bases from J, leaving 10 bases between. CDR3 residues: CASSLGHGLEAFF. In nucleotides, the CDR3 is TGTGCCAGCAGCTTGGGTCATGGGCTTGAAGCTTTCTTT.

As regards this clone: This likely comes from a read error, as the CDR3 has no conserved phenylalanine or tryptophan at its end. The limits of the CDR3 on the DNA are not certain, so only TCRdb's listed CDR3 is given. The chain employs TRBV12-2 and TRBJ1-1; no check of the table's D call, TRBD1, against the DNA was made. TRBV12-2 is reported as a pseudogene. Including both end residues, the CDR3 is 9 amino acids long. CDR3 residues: CASRTDSPL.

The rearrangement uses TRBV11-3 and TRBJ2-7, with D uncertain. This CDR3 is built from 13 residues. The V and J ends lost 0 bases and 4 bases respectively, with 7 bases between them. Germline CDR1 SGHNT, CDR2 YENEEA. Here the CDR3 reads CASSLDPLYEQYF. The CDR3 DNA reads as TGTGCCAGCAGCTTAGACCCACTTTACGAGCAGTACTTC.

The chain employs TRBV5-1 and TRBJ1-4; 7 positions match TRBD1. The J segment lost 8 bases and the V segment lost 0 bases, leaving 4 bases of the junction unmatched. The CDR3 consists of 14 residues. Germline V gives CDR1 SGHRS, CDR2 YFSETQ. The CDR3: CASSLGTGLEKLFF. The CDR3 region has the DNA TGCGCCAGCAGCTTGGGGACAGGATTAGAAAAACTGTTTTTT.

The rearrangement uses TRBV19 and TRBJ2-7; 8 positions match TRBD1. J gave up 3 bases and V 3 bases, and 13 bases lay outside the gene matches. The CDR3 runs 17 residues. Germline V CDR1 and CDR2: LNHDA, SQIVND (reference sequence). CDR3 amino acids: CASSIGTGRGLVYEQYF. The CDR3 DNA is TGTGCCAGTAGTATTGGAACGGGCAGGGGGCTAGTCTACGAGCAGTACTTC.

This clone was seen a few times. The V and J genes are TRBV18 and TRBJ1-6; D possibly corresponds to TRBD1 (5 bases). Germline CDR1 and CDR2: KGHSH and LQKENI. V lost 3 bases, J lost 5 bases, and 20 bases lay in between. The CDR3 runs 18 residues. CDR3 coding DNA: TGTGCCAGCTCACCGACTCTCGGACGGGGCGGGGATAATTCACCCCTCCACTTT. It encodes CASSPTLGRGGDNSPLHF. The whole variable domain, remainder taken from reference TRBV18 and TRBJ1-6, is NAGVMQNPRHLVRRRGQEARLRCSPMKGHSHVYWYRQLPEEGLKFMVYLQKENIIDESGMPKERFSAEFPKEGPSILRIQQVVRGDSAAYFCASSPTLGRGGDNSPLHFGNGTRLTVT.

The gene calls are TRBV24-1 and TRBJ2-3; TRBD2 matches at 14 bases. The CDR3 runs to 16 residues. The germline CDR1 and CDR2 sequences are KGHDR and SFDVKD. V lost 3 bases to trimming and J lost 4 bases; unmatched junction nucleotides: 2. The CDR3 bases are TGTGCCACCAGTGATGCGACTAGCGGGGGGGCAGATACGCAGTATTTT. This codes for CATSDATSGGADTQYF.

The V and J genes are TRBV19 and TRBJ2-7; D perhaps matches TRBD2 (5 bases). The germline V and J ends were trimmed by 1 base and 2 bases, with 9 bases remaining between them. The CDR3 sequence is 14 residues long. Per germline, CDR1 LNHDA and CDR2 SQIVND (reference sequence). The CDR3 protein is CASSIGGMPYEQYF. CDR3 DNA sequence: TGTGCCAGTAGTATAGGAGGGATGCCCTACGAGCAGTACTTC.

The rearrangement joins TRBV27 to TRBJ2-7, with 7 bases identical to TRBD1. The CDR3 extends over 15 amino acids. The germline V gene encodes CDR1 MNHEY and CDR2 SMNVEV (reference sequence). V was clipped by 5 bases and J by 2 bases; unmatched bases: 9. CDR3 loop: CASSTQQGRPYEQYF. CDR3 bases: TGTGCCAGCAGTACCCAACAGGGGAGACCCTACGAGCAGTACTTC.

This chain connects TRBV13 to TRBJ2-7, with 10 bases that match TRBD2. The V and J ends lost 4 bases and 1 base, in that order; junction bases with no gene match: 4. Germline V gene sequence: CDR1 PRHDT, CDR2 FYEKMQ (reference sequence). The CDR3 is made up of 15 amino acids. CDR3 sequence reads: CASSSNSGGSYEQYF. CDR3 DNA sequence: TGTGCCAGCAGCTCAAATAGCGGGGGGTCCTACGAGCAGTACTTC. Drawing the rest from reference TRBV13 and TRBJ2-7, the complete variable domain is AAGVIQSPRHLIKEKRETATLKCYPIPRHDTVYWYQQGPGQDPQFLISFYEKMQSDKGSIPDRFSAQQFSDYHSELNMSSLELGDSALYFCASSSNSGGSYEQYFGPGTRLTVT.